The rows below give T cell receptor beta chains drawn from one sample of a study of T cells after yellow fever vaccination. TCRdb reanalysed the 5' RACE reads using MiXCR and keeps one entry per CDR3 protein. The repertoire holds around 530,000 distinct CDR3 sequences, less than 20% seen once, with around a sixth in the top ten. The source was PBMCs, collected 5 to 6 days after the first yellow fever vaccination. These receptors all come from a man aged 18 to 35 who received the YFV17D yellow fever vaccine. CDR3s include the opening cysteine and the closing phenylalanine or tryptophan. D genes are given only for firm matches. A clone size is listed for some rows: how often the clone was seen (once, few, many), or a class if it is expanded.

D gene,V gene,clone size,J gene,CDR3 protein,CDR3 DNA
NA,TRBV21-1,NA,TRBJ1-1,CASSTRTSHGGWEAFF,TGTGCCAGCAGCACAAGAACCTCCCACGGAGGGTGGGAAGCTTTCTTT
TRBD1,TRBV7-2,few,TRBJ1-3,CASSHKASGGWGNTIYF,TGTGCCAGCAGCCATAAAGCCTCAGGGGGCTGGGGAAACACCATATATTTT
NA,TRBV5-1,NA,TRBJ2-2,CASSATDTGELFF,TGCGCCAGCAGCGCCACGGACACCGGGGAGCTGTTTTTT
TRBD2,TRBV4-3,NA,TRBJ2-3,CASSLHLSGVSTDTQYF,TGCGCCAGCAGCCTCCACCTTAGCGGGGTGAGCACAGATACGCAGTATTTT
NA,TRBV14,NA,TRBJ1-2,CASSQDQGFNYGYTF,TGTGCCAGCAGCCAAGATCAGGGGTTTAACTATGGCTACACCTTC
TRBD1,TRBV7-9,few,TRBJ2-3,CASRSGTGSTDTQYF,TGTGCCAGCAGATCCGGGACAGGGTCGACAGATACGCAGTATTTT
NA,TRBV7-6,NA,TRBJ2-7,CASSLLVRGDYEQYF,TGTGCCAGCAGCCTCTTGGTCCGAGGGGATTACGAGCAGTACTTC
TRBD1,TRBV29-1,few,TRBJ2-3,CSVVRTGVADTQYF,TGCAGCGTTGTGCGGACAGGGGTGGCAGATACGCAGTATTTT
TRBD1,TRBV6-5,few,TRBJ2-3,CASSYDRGTDTQYF,TGTGCCAGCAGTTACGACAGGGGCACAGATACGCAGTATTTT
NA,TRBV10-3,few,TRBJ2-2,CAIRTGVNTGELFF,TGTGCCATCAGGACTGGGGTGAACACCGGGGAGCTGTTTTTT
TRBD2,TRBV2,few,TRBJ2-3,CASSRPSGGQDTQYF,TGTGCCAGCAGTAGGCCTAGCGGGGGGCAAGATACGCAGTATTTT
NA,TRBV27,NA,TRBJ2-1,CASSLDSDNEQFF,TGTGCCAGCAGTTTAGACAGCGACAATGAGCAGTTCTTC
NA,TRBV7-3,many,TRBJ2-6,CASSTQQGPGANVLTF,TGTGCCAGCAGCACCCAACAGGGCCCTGGGGCCAACGTCCTGACTTTC
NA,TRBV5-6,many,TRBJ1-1,CASSLPGSLNTEAFF,TGTGCCAGCAGCCTCCCGGGGTCGCTGAACACTGAAGCTTTCTTT
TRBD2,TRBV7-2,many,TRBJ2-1,CASSGRLAGPSYNEQFF,TGTGCCAGCAGCGGCAGACTAGCGGGACCCTCCTACAATGAGCAGTTCTTC
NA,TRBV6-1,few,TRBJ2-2,CASIAGSGVDTGELFF,TGTGCCAGCATCGCGGGTTCTGGAGTGGACACCGGGGAGCTGTTTTTT
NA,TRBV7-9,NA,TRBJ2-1,CASSTRDFNEQFF,TGTGCCAGCAGCACCCGGGACTTCAATGAGCAGTTCTTC
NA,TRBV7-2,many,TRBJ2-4,CASSLGWSETNIQYF,TGTGCCAGCAGCTTAGGTTGGAGTGAGACAAACATTCAGTACTTC
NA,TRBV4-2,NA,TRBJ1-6,CASSQSRFYSPHHF,TGTGCCAGCAGCCAATCACGGTTTTATTCACCCCACCACTTT
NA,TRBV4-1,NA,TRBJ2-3,CASSQVPTATQYF,TGCGCCAGCAGCCAAGTCCCTACGGCGACGCAGTATTTT
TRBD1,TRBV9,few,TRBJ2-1,CASSERTGTNSYNEQFF,TGTGCCAGCAGCGAGCGGACAGGGACCAACTCCTACAATGAGCAGTTCTTC
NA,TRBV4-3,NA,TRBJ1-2,CASSQSPGFDYGYTF,TGCGCCAGCAGCCAATCTCCGGGTTTTGACTATGGCTACACCTTC
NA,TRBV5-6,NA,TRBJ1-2,CASSLFRNYGYTF,TGTGCCAGCAGCTTGTTCCGGAACTATGGCTACACCTTC
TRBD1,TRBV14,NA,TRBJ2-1,CASSRRWGQGPYNEQFF,TGTGCCAGCAGCCGACGTTGGGGACAGGGGCCATACAATGAGCAGTTCTTC
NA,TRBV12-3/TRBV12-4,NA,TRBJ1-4,CASSFGYGGGEKLFF,TGTGCCAGCAGTTTTGGGTACGGGGGAGGGGAAAAACTGTTTTTT
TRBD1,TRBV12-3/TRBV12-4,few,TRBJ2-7,CASRPGGWDSPYEQYF,TGTGCCAGCAGACCAGGAGGATGGGACAGCCCCTACGAGCAGTACTTC
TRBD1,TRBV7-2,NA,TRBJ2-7,CASRPFQGAFYEQYF,TGTGCCAGCCGCCCCTTTCAGGGGGCCTTCTACGAGCAGTACTTC
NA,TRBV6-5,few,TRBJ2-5,CASRPSEETQYF,TGTGCCAGCAGGCCATCCGAAGAGACCCAGTACTTC
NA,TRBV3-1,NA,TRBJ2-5,CASSQGARAEHPSRTQYF,TGTGCCAGCAGCCAGGGGGCTAGAGCGGAGCACCCCAGCCGGACCCAGTACTTC